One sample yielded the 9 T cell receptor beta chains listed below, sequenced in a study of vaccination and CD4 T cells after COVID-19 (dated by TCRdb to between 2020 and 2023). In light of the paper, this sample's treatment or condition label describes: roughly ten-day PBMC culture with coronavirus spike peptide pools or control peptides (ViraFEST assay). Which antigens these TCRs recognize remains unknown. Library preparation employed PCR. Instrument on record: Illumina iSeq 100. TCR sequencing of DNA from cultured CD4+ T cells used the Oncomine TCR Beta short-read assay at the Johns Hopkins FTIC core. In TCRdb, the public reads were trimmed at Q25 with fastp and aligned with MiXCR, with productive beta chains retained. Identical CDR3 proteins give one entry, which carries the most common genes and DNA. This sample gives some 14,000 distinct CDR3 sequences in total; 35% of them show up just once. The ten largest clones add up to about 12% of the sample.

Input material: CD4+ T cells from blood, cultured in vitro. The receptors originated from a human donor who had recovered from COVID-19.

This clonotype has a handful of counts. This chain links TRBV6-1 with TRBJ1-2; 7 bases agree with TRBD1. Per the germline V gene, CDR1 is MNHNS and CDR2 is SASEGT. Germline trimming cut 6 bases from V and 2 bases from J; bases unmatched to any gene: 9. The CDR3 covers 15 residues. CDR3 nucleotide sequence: TGTGCCAGCAGCCGGGGACAGTCCTCCAACTATGGCTACACCTTC. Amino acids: CASSRGQSSNYGYTF.

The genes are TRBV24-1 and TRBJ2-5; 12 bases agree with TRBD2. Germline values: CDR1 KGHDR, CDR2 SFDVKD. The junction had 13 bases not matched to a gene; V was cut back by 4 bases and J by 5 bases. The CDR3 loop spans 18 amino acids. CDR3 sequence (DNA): TGTGCCACCAGTGAAGGACTAGCGGGATACGGTTGGTGGGAGACCCAGTACTTC. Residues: CATSEGLAGYGWWETQYF.

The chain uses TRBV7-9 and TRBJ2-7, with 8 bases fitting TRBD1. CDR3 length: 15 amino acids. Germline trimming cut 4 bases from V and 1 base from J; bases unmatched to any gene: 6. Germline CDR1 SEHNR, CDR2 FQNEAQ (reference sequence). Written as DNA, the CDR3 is TGTGCCAGCAGCTACCGGGGACAGGTATCCTACGAGCAGTACTTC. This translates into CASSYRGQVSYEQYF.

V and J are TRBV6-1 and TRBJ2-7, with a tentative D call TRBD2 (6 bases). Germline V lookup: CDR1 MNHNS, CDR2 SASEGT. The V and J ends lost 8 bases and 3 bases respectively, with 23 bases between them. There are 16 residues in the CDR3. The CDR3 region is CASGVNRDSPNYEQYF. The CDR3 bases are TGTGCCAGCGGGGTAAATCGGGACTCTCCGAACTACGAGCAGTACTTC.

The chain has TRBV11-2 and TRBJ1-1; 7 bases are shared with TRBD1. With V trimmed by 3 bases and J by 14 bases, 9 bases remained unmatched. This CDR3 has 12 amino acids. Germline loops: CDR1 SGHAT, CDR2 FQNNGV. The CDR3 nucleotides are TGTGCCAGCAGCTTTTATGAGGGGGCTGGGTTCTTT. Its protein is CASSFYEGAGFF.

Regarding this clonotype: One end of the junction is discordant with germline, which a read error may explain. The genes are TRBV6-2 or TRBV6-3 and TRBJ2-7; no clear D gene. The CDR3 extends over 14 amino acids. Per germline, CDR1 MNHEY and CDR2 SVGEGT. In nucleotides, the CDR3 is TGTGCCAGCAGTCTATCAGGTCTCTCCTACGAGCAGTGCTTC. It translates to CASSLSGLSYEQCF.

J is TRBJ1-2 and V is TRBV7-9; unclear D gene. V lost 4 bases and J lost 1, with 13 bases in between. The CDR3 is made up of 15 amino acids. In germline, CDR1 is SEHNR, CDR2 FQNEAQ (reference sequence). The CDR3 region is CASSYAGGVNYGYTF. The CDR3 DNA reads TGTGCCAGCAGCTACGCGGGTGGGGTTAACTATGGCTACACCTTC.

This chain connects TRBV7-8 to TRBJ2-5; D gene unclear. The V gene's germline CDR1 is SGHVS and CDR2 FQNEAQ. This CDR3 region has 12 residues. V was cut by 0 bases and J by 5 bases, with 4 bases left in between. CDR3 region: CASSLAQETQYF. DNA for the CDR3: TGTGCCAGCAGCTTAGCGCAGGAGACCCAGTACTTC.

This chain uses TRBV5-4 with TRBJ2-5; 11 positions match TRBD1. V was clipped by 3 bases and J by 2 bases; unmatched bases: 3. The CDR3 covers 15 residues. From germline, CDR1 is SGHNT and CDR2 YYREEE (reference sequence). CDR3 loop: CASSSGTGGQETQYF. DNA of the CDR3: TGTGCCAGCAGCTCAGGGACAGGGGGTCAAGAGACCCAGTACTTC.